The T cell receptor beta chain described here comes from a study of T cells in Graves' hyperthyroidism and ophthalmopathy. Fresh peripheral blood, more than 9 ml, yielded the PBMCs. From RNA transcripts, TCR beta CDR3 regions were amplified. HTBI primers were employed in a first-round RT-PCR of the TCR CDR3. TCRdb itself ran the multiplex PCR reads through MiXCR, one entry per CDR3 protein. The sample has over 350,000 distinct CDR3 sequences; about 15% are singletons. The germline V and J ends were trimmed by 4 bases and 9 bases, with 13 bases remaining between them. From germline, CDR1 is ENHRY and CDR2 SYGVKD. The CDR3 has 13 residues.

Source material: blood. The receptor comes from a man aged 18 to 29 with Graves' ophthalmopathy. This chain joins TRBV10-3 and TRBJ1-3, with D perhaps TRBD1 (5 bases). CDR3 DNA: TGTGCCATCAGTGGGGGCATGGGGAGCACCATATATTTT. Translating gives CAISGGMGSTIYF.